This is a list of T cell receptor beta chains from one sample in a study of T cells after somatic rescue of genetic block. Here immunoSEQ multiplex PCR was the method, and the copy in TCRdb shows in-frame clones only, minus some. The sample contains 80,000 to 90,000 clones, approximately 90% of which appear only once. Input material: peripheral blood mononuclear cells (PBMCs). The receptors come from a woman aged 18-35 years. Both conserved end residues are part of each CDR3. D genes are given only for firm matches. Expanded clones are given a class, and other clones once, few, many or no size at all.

CDR3 DNA: TGTGCCAGCAGAGGGCCGGGACAGGGGGCATTTGCGCAGTATTTT; CDR3 protein: CASRGPGQGAFAQYF; clone size: .; D gene: TRBD1; V gene: TRBV6-5; J gene: TRBJ2-3
CDR3 DNA: TGTGCCAGCAGTTTGCATGGGACAGGGGTCAATGAGCAGTTCTTC; CDR3 protein: CASSLHGTGVNEQFF; clone size: .; D gene: TRBD1; V gene: TRBV6-5; J gene: TRBJ2-1
CDR3 DNA: TGTGCCAGCTCACCACTAGCGGGAGGGCTCCCAGCCAAAAACATTCAGTACTTC; CDR3 protein: CASSPLAGGLPAKNIQYF; clone size: .; D gene: TRBD2; V gene: TRBV18; J gene: TRBJ2-4
CDR3 DNA: TGTGCCAGCAGCTTATTGCGAGGGCAAGAAAACATTCAGTACTTC; CDR3 protein: CASSLLRGQENIQYF; clone size: .; D gene: .; V gene: TRBV11-2; J gene: TRBJ2-4
CDR3 DNA: TGTGCCAGCAGTTTATCGGAAACAGGGCTGGGGGGCTACACCTTC; CDR3 protein: CASSLSETGLGGYTF; clone size: .; D gene: .; V gene: TRBV27; J gene: TRBJ1-2
CDR3 DNA: TGTGCCACCCGTCCAGGGGAGAAGGTCGGGGAGCTGTTTTTT; CDR3 protein: CATRPGEKVGELFF; clone size: .; D gene: .; V gene: TRBV28; J gene: TRBJ2-2
CDR3 DNA: TGTGCCAGTAGTATCCAGGGGCGAAGCTACAATGAGCAGTTCTTC; CDR3 protein: CASSIQGRSYNEQFF; clone size: .; D gene: .; V gene: TRBV19; J gene: TRBJ2-1
CDR3 DNA: TGCGCCAGCAGCTTGGCCGGGGGCAACAGGGGTAACTATGGCTACACCTTC; CDR3 protein: CASSLAGGNRGNYGYTF; clone size: .; D gene: TRBD1; V gene: TRBV5-1; J gene: TRBJ1-2
CDR3 DNA: TGTGCCAGCAGCTCCCTGGACAGGGATGGCAATCAGCCCCAGCATTTT; CDR3 protein: CASSSLDRDGNQPQHF; clone size: .; D gene: TRBD1; V gene: TRBV11-2; J gene: TRBJ1-5
CDR3 DNA: TGTGCCAGCAGTTCCTATAGCGGGGGAACTCCCTACGAGCAGTACTTC; CDR3 protein: CASSSYSGGTPYEQYF; clone size: .; D gene: TRBD2; V gene: TRBV27; J gene: TRBJ2-7
CDR3 DNA: TGTGCCAGCAGCACCTCCGGGACTAGCAATGAGCAGTTCTTC; CDR3 protein: CASSTSGTSNEQFF; clone size: .; D gene: TRBD2; V gene: TRBV6-5; J gene: TRBJ2-1
CDR3 DNA: TGTGCCAGCAACTCCCCGGGGCGAAAAGAGACCCAGTACTTC; CDR3 protein: CASNSPGRKETQYF; clone size: once; D gene: .; V gene: TRBV28; J gene: TRBJ2-5
CDR3 DNA: TGTGCCAGCAGCTTAACCGGGCGGACTAGCGGTCCAGATACGCAGTATTTT; CDR3 protein: CASSLTGRTSGPDTQYF; clone size: .; D gene: TRBD2; V gene: TRBV7-3; J gene: TRBJ2-3
CDR3 DNA: TGTGCTAGTGGTTTGGGACAGGAGATAACGAACACCGGGGAGCTGTTTTTT; CDR3 protein: CASGLGQEITNTGELFF; clone size: .; D gene: .; V gene: TRBV12-5; J gene: TRBJ2-2
CDR3 DNA: TGTGCCAGCAGCTCTCCTAGCGGGAGGGTAGATGAGCAGTTCTTC; CDR3 protein: CASSSPSGRVDEQFF; clone size: .; D gene: TRBD2; V gene: TRBV5-4; J gene: TRBJ2-1
CDR3 DNA: TGTGCCAGCAGCTCAAAATACCGACTAGCGGGATTGGAAGGGGAGCTGTTTTTT; CDR3 protein: CASSSKYRLAGLEGELFF; clone size: .; D gene: TRBD2; V gene: TRBV7-9; J gene: TRBJ2-2
CDR3 DNA: TGCGCCAGCAGCGTACAGGGAGGAGAGACCCAGTACTTC; CDR3 protein: CASSVQGGETQYF; clone size: .; D gene: .; V gene: TRBV5-1; J gene: TRBJ2-5
CDR3 DNA: TGTGCCAGTAGTATAAGGGGATTCCACTCTGAAGCTTTCTTT; CDR3 protein: CASSIRGFHSEAFF; clone size: .; D gene: .; V gene: TRBV19; J gene: TRBJ1-1
CDR3 DNA: TGTGCCAGCAGTGGGGAGGGGGGACTAGCAGGACTGGAGACCCAGTACTTC; CDR3 protein: CASSGEGGLAGLETQYF; clone size: once; D gene: TRBD2; V gene: TRBV27; J gene: TRBJ2-5
CDR3 DNA: TGTGCCAGCAGCGTAAACCCCAGCTACGAAAAACTGTTTTTT; CDR3 protein: CASSVNPSYEKLFF; clone size: .; D gene: .; V gene: TRBV9; J gene: TRBJ1-4
CDR3 DNA: TGCGCCAGCAGCCAAGAGGGGCGAGGGTACAATGAGCAGTTCTTC; CDR3 protein: CASSQEGRGYNEQFF; clone size: .; D gene: .; V gene: TRBV4-3; J gene: TRBJ2-1
CDR3 DNA: TGTGCCATCAGGCGCCCCAAACAGGGGAACACTGAAGCTTTCTTT; CDR3 protein: CAIRRPKQGNTEAFF; clone size: .; D gene: .; V gene: TRBV10-3; J gene: TRBJ1-1
CDR3 DNA: TGTGCCACCAGCGAGGGGATGCAAGAGACCCAGTACTTC; CDR3 protein: CATSEGMQETQYF; clone size: .; D gene: .; V gene: TRBV15; J gene: TRBJ2-5
CDR3 DNA: TGTGCCAGCAGTTTCGAACATAGACGGAGTAATGAAAAACTGTTTTTT; CDR3 protein: CASSFEHRRSNEKLFF; clone size: once; D gene: .; V gene: TRBV28; J gene: TRBJ1-4
CDR3 DNA: TGTGCCAGCAGCCCGGGGTCTAACTATGGCTACACCTTC; CDR3 protein: CASSPGSNYGYTF; clone size: .; D gene: .; V gene: TRBV7-2; J gene: TRBJ1-2
CDR3 DNA: TGTGCCAGCAGCCAAGATAATGGGGCTTTGGGAAAGCATTTT; CDR3 protein: CASSQDNGALGKHF; clone size: .; D gene: .; V gene: TRBV4-2; J gene: TRBJ1-5
CDR3 DNA: TGTGCCAGTAGCGGGGACAGGTCGGATGAGCAGTTCTTC; CDR3 protein: CASSGDRSDEQFF; clone size: .; D gene: TRBD1; V gene: TRBV19; J gene: TRBJ2-1
CDR3 DNA: TGTGCCAGCAGCTTCACAGGCTCCTACAATGAGCAGTTCTTC; CDR3 protein: CASSFTGSYNEQFF; clone size: .; D gene: .; V gene: TRBV5-6; J gene: TRBJ2-1
CDR3 DNA: TGTGCCAGCACTTTCACGGGCGGAGGGACTGAAGCTTTCTTT; CDR3 protein: CASTFTGGGTEAFF; clone size: few; D gene: .; V gene: TRBV28; J gene: TRBJ1-1
CDR3 DNA: TGTGCCAGCAAGGGACAGGTTGGCAACGAGCAGTACTTC; CDR3 protein: CASKGQVGNEQYF; clone size: few; D gene: TRBD1; V gene: TRBV2; J gene: TRBJ2-7
CDR3 DNA: TGTGCCAGCAGTGCCGTGGTATTTAGCACAGATACGCAGTATTTT; CDR3 protein: CASSAVVFSTDTQYF; clone size: .; D gene: .; V gene: TRBV2; J gene: TRBJ2-3
CDR3 DNA: TGTGCCAGCAGTCAGGGGCTGAACACTGAAGCTTTCTTT; CDR3 protein: CASSQGLNTEAFF; clone size: .; D gene: .; V gene: TRBV6-5; J gene: TRBJ1-1
CDR3 DNA: TGTGCCAGCATGATGGGAAACGAAAAACTGTTTTTT; CDR3 protein: CASMMGNEKLFF; clone size: .; D gene: .; V gene: TRBV2; J gene: TRBJ1-4
CDR3 DNA: TGTGCCAGCAGCTCACCGGGACTAGTTACCGGGGAGCTGTTTTTT; CDR3 protein: CASSSPGLVTGELFF; clone size: .; D gene: TRBD2; V gene: TRBV7-9; J gene: TRBJ2-2
CDR3 DNA: TGTGCCAGCAGTTCTTCCGGGACAGGAGCACCCGAGAACACTGAAGCTTTCTTT; CDR3 protein: CASSSSGTGAPENTEAFF; clone size: .; D gene: TRBD1; V gene: TRBV28; J gene: TRBJ1-1
CDR3 DNA: TGTGCCAGTAGTAAACGGACAGACTCCTACGAGCAGTACTTC; CDR3 protein: CASSKRTDSYEQYF; clone size: .; D gene: .; V gene: TRBV19; J gene: TRBJ2-7
CDR3 DNA: TGTGCCAGCATCTTAGAGTCGGGGGGGAACACTGAAGCTTTCTTT; CDR3 protein: CASILESGGNTEAFF; clone size: once; D gene: .; V gene: TRBV28; J gene: TRBJ1-1
CDR3 DNA: TGTGCCAGCACCGAGGTCGGGGGGGCTAATGAAAAACTGTTTTTT; CDR3 protein: CASTEVGGANEKLFF; clone size: .; D gene: .; V gene: TRBV7-9; J gene: TRBJ1-4
CDR3 DNA: TGTGCCAGCAGTGTCTCCGACGGGAACACTGAAGCTTTCTTT; CDR3 protein: CASSVSDGNTEAFF; clone size: .; D gene: .; V gene: TRBV6-4; J gene: TRBJ1-1
CDR3 DNA: TGTGCCAGCAGCTCCGGGGCGCGGGATTCACCCCTCCACTTT; CDR3 protein: CASSSGARDSPLHF; clone size: .; D gene: .; V gene: TRBV7-3; J gene: TRBJ1-6
CDR3 DNA: TGCGCCAGCAGCTTGGTGGTAGCGGGAGGGATAAGCTCCTACAATGAGCAGTTCTTC; CDR3 protein: CASSLVVAGGISSYNEQFF; clone size: .; D gene: TRBD2; V gene: TRBV5-1; J gene: TRBJ2-1
CDR3 DNA: TGTGCCAGCAGTTTTGCCGGGGAGGGTCAGCCCCAGCATTTT; CDR3 protein: CASSFAGEGQPQHF; clone size: .; D gene: .; V gene: TRBV27; J gene: TRBJ1-5
CDR3 DNA: TGTGCCAGCAGCGATAGGGATCTAGAGACCCAGTACTTC; CDR3 protein: CASSDRDLETQYF; clone size: .; D gene: .; V gene: TRBV7-8; J gene: TRBJ2-5
CDR3 DNA: TGTGCCAGCAGCCACCGGACTAGCCTCCACAATGAGCAGTTCTTC; CDR3 protein: CASSHRTSLHNEQFF; clone size: .; D gene: TRBD2; V gene: TRBV6-5; J gene: TRBJ2-1
CDR3 DNA: TGTGCCAGCAGTGAAGCGGGAGGGTACAATGAGCAGTTCTTC; CDR3 protein: CASSEAGGYNEQFF; clone size: few; D gene: TRBD2; V gene: TRBV6-1; J gene: TRBJ2-1
CDR3 DNA: TGTGCCAGCAGCTTCCCCGGGACTAGCGGGACAGGTAGTTACGAGCAGTACTTC; CDR3 protein: CASSFPGTSGTGSYEQYF; clone size: .; D gene: TRBD2; V gene: TRBV7-2; J gene: TRBJ2-7
CDR3 DNA: TGTGCCAGCAAGGGAGAGACCCAGTACTTC; CDR3 protein: CASKGETQYF; clone size: once; D gene: .; V gene: TRBV6-5; J gene: TRBJ2-5
CDR3 DNA: TGTGCCAGCAGCTTAGGCCCGGGAGCCCCCTCCTACGAGCAGTACTTC; CDR3 protein: CASSLGPGAPSYEQYF; clone size: .; D gene: .; V gene: TRBV7-8; J gene: TRBJ2-7
CDR3 DNA: TGTGCCAGCAGTGAAATGGCCGGCACCACAGATACGCAGTATTTT; CDR3 protein: CASSEMAGTTDTQYF; clone size: .; D gene: .; V gene: TRBV6-1; J gene: TRBJ2-3
CDR3 DNA: TGTGCCAGCAGCTTAGATGCCCTCTCTGGGGCCAACGTCCTGACTTTC; CDR3 protein: CASSLDALSGANVLTF; clone size: .; D gene: .; V gene: TRBV11-3; J gene: TRBJ2-6
CDR3 DNA: TGTGCCAGCAGTTTACAGGGGTATAACTATGGCTACACCTTC; CDR3 protein: CASSLQGYNYGYTF; clone size: .; D gene: .; V gene: TRBV28; J gene: TRBJ1-2
CDR3 DNA: TGTGCCAGCAGCGTAGAGTCTAGCGGCCGCACAGATACGCAGTATTTT; CDR3 protein: CASSVESSGRTDTQYF; clone size: .; D gene: TRBD2; V gene: TRBV9; J gene: TRBJ2-3
CDR3 DNA: TGTGCCACCAGCATAATAAGGGGGCAAGCAGATACGCAGTATTTT; CDR3 protein: CATSIIRGQADTQYF; clone size: .; D gene: TRBD1; V gene: TRBV15; J gene: TRBJ2-3
CDR3 DNA: TGTGCCAGCAGTTTATCCAAACATTACGGACCAGGGGCACCCGATGAAAAACTGTTTTTT; CDR3 protein: CASSLSKHYGPGAPDEKLFF; clone size: .; D gene: .; V gene: TRBV27; J gene: TRBJ1-4